Listed here is a single T cell receptor beta chain. In this sample, this clonotype turned up a few times. Which antigen it targets is not known. Base-call qualities are not available, and no considerably larger clone is one nucleotide away. The source of the sample is a study of T-cell memory formation after mild COVID-19 (dated by TCRdb to the early 2020s). Looking at the study overall: Most TCR sequence clusters were specific to one of the two donors. In a couple of donors, T-cell clones that expanded and contracted after mild COVID-19 were tracked by sequencing TCRalpha and TCRbeta repertoires over time. Two young, previously healthy adult volunteers, one female and one male, were included in the cohort.

The sample was run on an Illumina NovaSeq 6000. TCRalpha and TCRbeta cDNA libraries were built by 5'RACE with constant-segment primers, adding sample barcodes and unique molecular identifiers. Trizol reagent was used to extract RNA from every sample. Libraries were amplified in two PCR steps, with a second sample barcode and Illumina TruSeq adapters added in the second step. Libraries were sequenced on an Illumina NovaSeq with 2 x 150 bp paired-end reads. In the authors' own workflow: Demultiplexing of reads and collapsing into UMI-guided consensus sequences were performed with migec v1.2.7. Using mixcr v2.1.11, the UMI consensuses were aligned to TRA and TRB V and J templates and assembled into clonotypes. A clonotype was counted as expanded or contracted only if both edgeR and NoisET called the change significant, with noise models trained on biological replicates. For edgeR calls, the thresholds were a false discovery rate-adjusted p below 0.01 and a log2 fold-change of 1. PCA with hierarchical clustering of max-normalized trajectories of the 1000 most abundant clonotypes was used as exploratory dynamics analysis. The CD4 or CD8 phenotype of responding clones was assigned using the separately sequenced CD4+ and CD8+ repertoires. In-frame beta chains were kept once TCRdb had trimmed the public reads at Q25 with fastp and called clones with MiXCR. Each entry merges the rows of one CDR3 protein and shows their most common DNA and genes. These V and J calls derive from TCRdb rather than the authors' analysis. The sample table shows 200,000 to 300,000 distinct CDR3 sequences, and 7.5% to 10% are seen once. 20% to 25% of the sample belongs to the ten largest clones.

Beyond this particular receptor, the publication reports: Only a couple of mild cases were covered in the study, and larger cohorts including severe cases with pre-infection samples were considered necessary. Balanced CD4/CD8 phenotypes were observed for clones contracting from day 15 to 85, whereas a bias towards CD4+ was observed for a second wave of clones expanding from day 15 to 37. Contracting CD4+ clones appeared mostly in the CM and EM memory subsets, whereas CD8+ clones were enriched in EMRA. Whether the second-wave clones peaking on day 37 were SARS-CoV-2 specific was not confirmed. The detection of some responding clones in pre-infection memory suggests that pre-existing cross-reactive memory T cells joined the SARS-CoV-2 response.

PBMCs were isolated by Ficoll-Paque density gradient centrifugation. The germline V end is reduced by 11 bases and the J end by 3 bases; junction bases left unmatched: 21. Inclusive of the bounding cysteine and valine, the CDR3 is 17 residues long. CDR3 DNA is the only sequence kept; it has 51 bases, read in frame from the first base. The germline V gene yields ENHRY for CDR1 and SYGVKD for CDR2. The receptor's source is a man aged 18 to 35 who had mild COVID-19 (a few samples of this study predate the infection). The sample titles of this study are shuffled in the database, so cell type and time point are left out; the donor was told from shared clones. Sequenced material: PBMCs or a T cell subset sorted from them (not recorded which). The chain was built from TRBV10-3 and TRBJ2-7; 8 bases in between match TRBD2. The nucleotide sequence is given as TGTGCCCTTCGAAGCCGACTAGCGCATCTTAGGGGCTACGAGCAGTACGTC. The resulting protein is CALRSRLAHLRGYEQYV.